Given below is one TCR beta chain in context. Its antigen is not identified. The primer mix had 60 Vbeta and 13 Jbeta primers. Only in-frame clones appear in the TCRdb table, and some are missing; sequencing was by immunoSEQ multiplex PCR. Among some 120,000 clones, approximately 80% were seen once, and the ten largest hold 1.5% to 2.5%. The data derive from a study of cytomegalovirus exposure and HLA in healthy donors. At the level of the study: The study placed approximately 81% of its 398 genotyped donors in the Caucasian-associated ancestry cluster.

As for the donors, each was a healthy bone marrow donor. The length of the CDR3 is 16 residues. Germline trimming cut 5 bases from V and 7 bases from J; bases unmatched to any gene: 12. In germline, CDR1 is PRHDT, CDR2 FYEKMQ (reference sequence). Study conclusions and caveats: It was only CMV serostatus that was available as immune exposure information. The study put 150 to 200 TCR beta chains on its list as cytomegalovirus-associated.

The chain has TRBV13 and TRBJ2-7; 12 bases are a match to TRBD2. The sample taken for sequencing was PBMCs. The source of this sequence is a man aged 18 to 30 in good health and CMV-seronegative. The CDR3 DNA reads TGTGCCAGCAGCGCCCGACTAGCGGGAGCCCTCGGGGAGCAGTACTTC. Residues: CASSARLAGALGEQYF.